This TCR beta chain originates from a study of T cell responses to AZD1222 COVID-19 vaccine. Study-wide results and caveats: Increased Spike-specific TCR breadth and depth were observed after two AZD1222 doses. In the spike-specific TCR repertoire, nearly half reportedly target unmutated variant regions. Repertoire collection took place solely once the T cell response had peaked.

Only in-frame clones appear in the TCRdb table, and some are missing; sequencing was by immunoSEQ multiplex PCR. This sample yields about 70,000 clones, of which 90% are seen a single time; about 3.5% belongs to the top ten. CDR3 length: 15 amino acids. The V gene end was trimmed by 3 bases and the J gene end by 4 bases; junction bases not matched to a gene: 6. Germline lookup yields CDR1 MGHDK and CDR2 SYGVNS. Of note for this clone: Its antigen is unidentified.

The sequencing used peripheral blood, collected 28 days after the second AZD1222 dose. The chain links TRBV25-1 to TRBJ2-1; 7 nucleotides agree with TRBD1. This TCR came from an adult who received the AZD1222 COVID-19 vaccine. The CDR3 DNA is TGTGCCAGCAGTGATGACAGGGTCTCATACAATGAGCAGTTCTTC. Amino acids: CASSDDRVSYNEQFF. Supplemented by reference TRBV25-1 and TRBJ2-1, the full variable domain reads EADIYQTPRYLVIGTGKKITLECSQTMGHDKMYWYQQDPGMELHLIHYSYGVNSTEKGDLSSESTVSRIRTEHFPLTLESARPSHTSQYLCASSDDRVSYNEQFFGPGTRLTVL.